This T cell receptor beta chain was identified during a study of vaccination effects on CD4 cells after COVID-19. As for the study in general: Post-vaccine specimens were collected at a median of 72 days following the second dose.

Antigen-specific CD4+ T cells were expanded with viral peptide pools in the ViraFEST assay before sequencing. It was after nine to eleven days of culture that CD4+ T cells were isolated. Two doses of BNT162b2 or mRNA-1273 vaccine were administered to participants. The protocol was immunoSEQ multiplex PCR, while the TCRdb copy is restricted to in-frame clones and leaves out a portion. Of around 81,000 clones listed, 60% to 80% are singletons. This clone has only one observation. Its antigen is as yet unknown. Points from the study as a whole: Marked clonal contraction was seen late after vaccination (in both infection- and vaccine-induced clones). In vaccinees who were healthy, merely 1 out of 255 vaccine-induced clones cross-reacted with common cold coronaviruses.

This clonotype was sampled from a human donor who received a COVID-19 vaccine. Specimen: CD4+ T cells from PBMCs cultured with HCoV-OC43 spike peptides, collected after COVID-19 vaccination. Subset here: HCoV-OC43 spike overlapping peptide pool stimulation.

The CDR3 protein is CASSLLAGGETQYF. CDR3 sequence (DNA): TGTGCCAGCAGCCTACTAGCGGGGGGGGAGACCCAGTACTTC. The rearrangement joins TRBV5-6 to TRBJ2-5; TRBD2 matches at 13 bases. The ends lost 4 bases at V and 5 bases at J; junction bases unmatched: 2. The CDR3 runs to 14 residues. The germline V gene has CDR1 SGHDT and CDR2 YYEEEE.